Detailed here is one TCR beta chain. Antigen specificity is unknown. This record comes from a study of T cell responses to AZD1222 COVID-19 vaccine. Germline V gives CDR1 KGHSH, CDR2 LQKENI. The CDR3 extends over 15 amino acids. The V gene end was trimmed by 6 bases and the J gene end by 4 bases; junction bases not matched to a gene: 10. This table comes from immunoSEQ multiplex PCR, and its TCRdb copy is limited to in-frame clones, with some not included. The data hold around 58,000 clones, with about 88% observed a single time. Study-wide points: Females outnumbered males among donors, who were mostly white British; clonal diversity was possibly underestimated. Spike was spanned by vaccine-associated CD4 TCRs, which were dominant at 160-218 and 743-854. Among those given AZD1222, only five or six were seropositive at baseline. Repertoire collection took place solely once the T cell response had peaked.

This clonotype originated in an adult in good health. The chain carries TRBV18 and TRBJ2-3, with 7 bases identical to TRBD1. Material: peripheral blood, obtained on day 0 of AZD1222 vaccination. CDR3 protein: CASSEGGGWSDTQYF. The CDR3 nucleotides are TGTGCCAGCTCCGAAGGGGGCGGTTGGTCAGATACGCAGTATTTT.